This T cell receptor beta chain was sequenced during a study of regulatory T cells in long-lasting Graves disease. Time point in this sample: persistent/refractory GD, antithyroid drugs over 5 years with positive TRAb. PBMCs provided the RNA from which the TCR library was made. This clonotype was counted only a few times. Libraries of TCR beta came from iRepertoire HTBI primers plus Arm-PCR of CDR3 regions. Using its own MiXCR run on the multiplex PCR reads, TCRdb lists one record per CDR3 protein. The sample includes about 470,000 distinct CDR3 sequences, roughly 21% of them seen just once. V lost 10 bases to trimming and J lost 6 bases, with 12 bases between them. Per germline, CDR1 SEHNR and CDR2 FQNEAQ (reference sequence). This CDR3 has 12 amino acids.

The sample consisted of peripheral blood mononuclear cells (PBMCs), taken when the disease was refractory, from a patient treated with antithyroid drugs. This chain connects TRBV7-9 to TRBJ2-2; the D is unclear. The receptor was isolated from a female donor with Graves disease. CDR3 bases: TGTGCCAAGGCCCCCCGCGCCGGGGAGCTGTTTTTT. It encodes CAKAPRAGELFF.